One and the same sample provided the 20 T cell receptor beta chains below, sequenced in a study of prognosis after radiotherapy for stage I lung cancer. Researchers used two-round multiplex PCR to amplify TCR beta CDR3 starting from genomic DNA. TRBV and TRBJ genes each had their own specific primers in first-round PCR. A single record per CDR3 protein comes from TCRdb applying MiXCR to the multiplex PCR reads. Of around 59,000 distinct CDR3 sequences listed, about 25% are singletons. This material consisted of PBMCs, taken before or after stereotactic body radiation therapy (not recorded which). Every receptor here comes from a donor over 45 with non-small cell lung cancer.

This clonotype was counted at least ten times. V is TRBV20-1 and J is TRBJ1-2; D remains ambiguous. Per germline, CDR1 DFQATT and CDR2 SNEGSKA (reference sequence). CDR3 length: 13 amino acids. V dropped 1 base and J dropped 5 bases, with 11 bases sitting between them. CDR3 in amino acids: CSARVETLYGYTF. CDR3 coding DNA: TGCAGTGCTAGAGTGGAAACGCTATATGGCTACACCTTC.

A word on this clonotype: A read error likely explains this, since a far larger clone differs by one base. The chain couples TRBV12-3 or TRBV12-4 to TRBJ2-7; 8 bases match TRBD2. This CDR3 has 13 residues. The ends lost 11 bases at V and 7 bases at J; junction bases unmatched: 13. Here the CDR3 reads CAVSGGPVNEQYF. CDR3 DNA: TGTGCCGTATCGGGGGGGCCTGTGAATGAGCAGTACTTC.

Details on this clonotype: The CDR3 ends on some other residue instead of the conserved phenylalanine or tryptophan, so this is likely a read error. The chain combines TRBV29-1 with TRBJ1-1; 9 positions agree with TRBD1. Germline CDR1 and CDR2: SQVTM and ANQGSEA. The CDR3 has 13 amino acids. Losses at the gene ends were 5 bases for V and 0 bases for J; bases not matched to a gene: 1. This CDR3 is CSVRDRVNTEAFL. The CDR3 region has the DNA TGCAGCGTTCGGGACAGGGTGAACACTGAAGCTTTCCTT.

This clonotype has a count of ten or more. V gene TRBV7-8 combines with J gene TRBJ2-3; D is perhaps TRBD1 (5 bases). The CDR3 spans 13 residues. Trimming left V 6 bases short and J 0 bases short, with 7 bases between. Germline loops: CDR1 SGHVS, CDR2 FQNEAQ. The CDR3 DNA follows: TGTGCCAGCAGGCAGGGCAGCACAGATACGCAGTATTTT. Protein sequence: CASRQGSTDTQYF.

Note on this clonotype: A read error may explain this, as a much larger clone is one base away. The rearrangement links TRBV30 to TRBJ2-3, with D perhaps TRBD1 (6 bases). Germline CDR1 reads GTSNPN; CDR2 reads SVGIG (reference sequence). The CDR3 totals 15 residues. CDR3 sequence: CAWGPTGFSTDKQYF. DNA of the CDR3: TGTGCCTGGGGACCTACAGGGTTTAGCACAGATAAGCAGTATTTT.

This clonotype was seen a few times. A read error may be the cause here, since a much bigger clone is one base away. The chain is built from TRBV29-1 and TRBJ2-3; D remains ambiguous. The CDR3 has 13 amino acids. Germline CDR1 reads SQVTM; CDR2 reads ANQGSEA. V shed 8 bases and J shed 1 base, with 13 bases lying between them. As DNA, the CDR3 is TGCAGCTTTGGGGTTCCTGGCACAGATACGCAGTATTTT. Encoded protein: CSFGVPGTDTQYF.

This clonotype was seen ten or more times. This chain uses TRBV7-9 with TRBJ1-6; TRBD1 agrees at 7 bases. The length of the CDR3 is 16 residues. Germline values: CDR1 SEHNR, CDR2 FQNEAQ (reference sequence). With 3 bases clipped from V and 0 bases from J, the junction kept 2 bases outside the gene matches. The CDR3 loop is CASSLDRTSYNSPLHF. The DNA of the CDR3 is TGTGCCAGCAGCTTGGACAGGACCTCCTATAATTCACCCCTCCACTTT.

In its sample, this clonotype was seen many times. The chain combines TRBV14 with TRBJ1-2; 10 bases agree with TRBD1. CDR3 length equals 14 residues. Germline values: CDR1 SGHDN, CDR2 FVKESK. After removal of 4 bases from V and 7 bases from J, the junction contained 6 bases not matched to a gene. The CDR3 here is CASSPWTGGLGYTF. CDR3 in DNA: TGTGCCAGCAGCCCGTGGACAGGGGGGCTTGGCTACACCTTC.

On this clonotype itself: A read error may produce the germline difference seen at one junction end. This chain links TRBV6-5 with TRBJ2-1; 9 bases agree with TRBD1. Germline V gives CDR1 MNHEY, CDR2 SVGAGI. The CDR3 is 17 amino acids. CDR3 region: CARSYWTGTGSYNEQLF. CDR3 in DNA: TGTGCCAGAAGTTACTGGACCGGGACAGGGTCCTACAATGAGCAGTTATTC.

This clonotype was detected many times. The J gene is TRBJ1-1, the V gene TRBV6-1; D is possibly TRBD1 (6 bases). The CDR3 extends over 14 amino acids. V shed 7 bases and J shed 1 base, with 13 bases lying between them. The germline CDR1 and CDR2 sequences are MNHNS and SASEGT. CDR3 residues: CASTQTGQNTEAFF. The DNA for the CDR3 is TGTGCCAGCACTCAGACAGGCCAGAACACTGAAGCTTTCTTT.

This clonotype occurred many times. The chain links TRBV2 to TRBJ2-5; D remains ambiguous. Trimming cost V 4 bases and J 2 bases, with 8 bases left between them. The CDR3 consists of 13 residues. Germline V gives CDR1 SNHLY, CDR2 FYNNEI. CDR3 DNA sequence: TGTGCCAGCAGTGCACAGAGGCAAGAGACCCAGTACTTC. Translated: CASSAQRQETQYF.

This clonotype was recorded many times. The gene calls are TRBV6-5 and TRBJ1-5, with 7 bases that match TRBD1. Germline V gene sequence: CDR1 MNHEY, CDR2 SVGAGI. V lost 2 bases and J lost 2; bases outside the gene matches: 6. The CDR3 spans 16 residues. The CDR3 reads CASSYPQGQGNQPQHF. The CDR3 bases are TGTGCCAGCAGTTACCCTCAAGGACAGGGCAATCAGCCCCAGCATTTT.

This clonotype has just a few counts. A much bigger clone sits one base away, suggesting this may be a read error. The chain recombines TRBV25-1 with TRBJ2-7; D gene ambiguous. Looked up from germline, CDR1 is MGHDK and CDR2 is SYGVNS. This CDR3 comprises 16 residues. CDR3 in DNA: TGTGCCAACTTATTCAACCCCTCGGCCGGAGACGACGAGCTGTACTTC. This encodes CANLFNPSAGDDELYF.

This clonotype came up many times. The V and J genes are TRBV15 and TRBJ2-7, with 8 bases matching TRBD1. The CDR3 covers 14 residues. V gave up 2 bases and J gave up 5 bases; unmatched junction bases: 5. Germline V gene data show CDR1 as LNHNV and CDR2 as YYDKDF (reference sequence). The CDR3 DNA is TGTGCCACCAGCAGACGGACAGGGAGGAACGAGCAGTACTTC. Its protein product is CATSRRTGRNEQYF.

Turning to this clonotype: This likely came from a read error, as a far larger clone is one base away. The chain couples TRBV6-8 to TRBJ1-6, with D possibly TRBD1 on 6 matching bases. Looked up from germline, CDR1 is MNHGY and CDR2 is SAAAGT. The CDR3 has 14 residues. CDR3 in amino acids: CVSSGDTKNSPLHF. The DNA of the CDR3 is TGTGTCAGCAGCGGGGACACCAAAAATTCACCCCTCCACTTT.

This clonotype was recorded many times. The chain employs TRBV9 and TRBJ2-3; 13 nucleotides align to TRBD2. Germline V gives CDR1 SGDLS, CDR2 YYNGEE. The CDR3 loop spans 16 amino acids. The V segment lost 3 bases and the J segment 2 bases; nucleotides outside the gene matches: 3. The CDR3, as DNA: TGTGCCAGCAGCGGACTAGCGGGGGGCCTCACAGATACGCAGTATTTT. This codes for CASSGLAGGLTDTQYF. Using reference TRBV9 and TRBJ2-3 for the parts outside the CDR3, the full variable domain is DSGVTQTPKHLITATGQRVTLRCSPRSGDLSVYWYQQSLDQGLQFLIQYYNGEERAKGNILERFSAQQFPDLHSELNLSSLELGDSALYFCASSGLAGGLTDTQYFGPGTRLTVL.

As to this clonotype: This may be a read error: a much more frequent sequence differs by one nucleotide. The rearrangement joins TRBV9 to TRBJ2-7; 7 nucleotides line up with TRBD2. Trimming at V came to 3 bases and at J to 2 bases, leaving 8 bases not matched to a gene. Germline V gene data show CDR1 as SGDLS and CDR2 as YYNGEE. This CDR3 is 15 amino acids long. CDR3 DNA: TGTGCCAGCAGCGAGCGGGACTCCCAAACCTACGAGCAGTACTTC. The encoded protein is CASSERDSQTYEQYF.

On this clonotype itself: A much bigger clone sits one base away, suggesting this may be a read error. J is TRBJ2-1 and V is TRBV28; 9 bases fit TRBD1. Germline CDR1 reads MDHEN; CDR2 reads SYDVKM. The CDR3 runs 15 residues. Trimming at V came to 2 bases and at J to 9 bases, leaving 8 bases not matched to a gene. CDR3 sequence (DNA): TGTGCCAGCAGTTTACCGGGACAGGGTAAAAGTGAGCAGTTCTTC. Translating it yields CASSLPGQGKSEQFF. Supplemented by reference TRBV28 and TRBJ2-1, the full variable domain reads DVKVTQSSRYLVKRTGEKVFLECVQDMDHENMFWYRQDPGLGLRLIYFSYDVKMKEKGDIPEGYSVSREKKERFSLILESASTNQTSMYLCASSLPGQGKSEQFFGPGTRLTVL.

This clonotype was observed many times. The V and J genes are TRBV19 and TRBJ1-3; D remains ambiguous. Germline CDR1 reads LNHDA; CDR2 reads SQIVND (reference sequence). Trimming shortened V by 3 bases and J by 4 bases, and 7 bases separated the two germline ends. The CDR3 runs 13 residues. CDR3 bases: TGTGCCAGTAGTATTGCAGTAGGAAACACCATATATTTT. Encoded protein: CASSIAVGNTIYF.

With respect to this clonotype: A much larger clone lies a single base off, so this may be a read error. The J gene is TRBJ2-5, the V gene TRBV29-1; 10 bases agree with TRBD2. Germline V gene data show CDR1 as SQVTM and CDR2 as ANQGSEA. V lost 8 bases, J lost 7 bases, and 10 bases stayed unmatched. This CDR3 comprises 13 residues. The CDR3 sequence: CSSRSGGALTQYF. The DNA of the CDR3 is TGCAGCTCACGGAGCGGGGGGGCACTGACCCAGTACTTC.